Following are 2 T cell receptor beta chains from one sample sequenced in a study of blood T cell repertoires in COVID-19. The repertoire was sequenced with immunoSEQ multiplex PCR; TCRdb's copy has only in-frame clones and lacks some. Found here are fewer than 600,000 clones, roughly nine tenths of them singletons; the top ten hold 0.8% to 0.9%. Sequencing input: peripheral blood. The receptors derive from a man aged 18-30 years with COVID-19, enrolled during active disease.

The CDR3 here is CASSTGQGRTDTQYF. CDR3 nucleotides: TGTGCCAGTAGTACTGGCCAGGGCAGAACAGATACGCAGTATTTT. The chain carries TRBV19 and TRBJ2-3; a weak D match, TRBD1 (5 bases). V shed 4 bases and J shed 3 bases, with 14 bases lying between them. The germline V gene encodes CDR1 LNHDA and CDR2 SQIVND (reference sequence). The CDR3 totals 15 residues.

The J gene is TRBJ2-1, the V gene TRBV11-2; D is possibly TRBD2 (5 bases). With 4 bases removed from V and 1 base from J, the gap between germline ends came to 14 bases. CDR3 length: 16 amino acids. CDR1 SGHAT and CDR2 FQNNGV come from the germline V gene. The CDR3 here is CASSYKRRPSYNEQFF. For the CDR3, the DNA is TGTGCCAGCAGCTACAAGCGGAGGCCGTCCTACAATGAGCAGTTCTTC.